This T cell receptor beta chain stems from a study of T cells in Graves' hyperthyroidism and ophthalmopathy. Researchers took RNA transcripts and amplified the TCR beta CDR3 regions from them. HTBI primers drove first-round RT-PCR of the TCR CDR3. From the multiplex PCR reads, TCRdb called clonotypes with MiXCR, one entry per CDR3 protein. The sample has under 700,000 distinct CDR3 sequences; 16% are singletons. This clonotype was counted a few times. V lost 6 bases and J 2 bases, leaving 11 bases between the germline ends. The CDR3 extends over 13 amino acids. The PBMCs were sourced from fresh peripheral blood (approximately 10 ml).

V is TRBV12-3 or TRBV12-4 and J is TRBJ2-7; TRBD1 might be the D (5 bases). The sequence derives from a woman between 18 and 30 years old with Graves' hyperthyroidism. Material: blood. CDR3 sequence: CASSPGHPYEQYF. DNA for the CDR3: TGTGCCAGCAGCCCTGGACATCCCTACGAGCAGTACTTC.